The rows below give T cell receptor beta chains drawn from one sample of a study of T-cell reconstitution after alpha-beta-depleted transplantation in children. TCRdb recomputed calls from the PCR reads with MiXCR, one row per CDR3 protein. The sample has 200,000 to 250,000 distinct CDR3 sequences, about a tenth seen once; the top ten hold 25% to 30%. The source was PBMCs, collected before TCRalphabeta/CD19-depleted stem cell transplant. Receptors were obtained from a child less than two years old with acute myeloid leukemia, due to receive a stem cell transplant. Each CDR3 is given with its conserved first and last residue. A D gene is named only where the DNA matches it firmly. Clone sizes are given selectively: once, few, many, or a class where the clone is expanded.

D gene,J gene,CDR3 length,V gene,clone size,CDR3 DNA,CDR3 protein
TRBD1,TRBJ2-3,12,TRBV29-1,few,TGCAGCGTTGGGACAGGGCTCGATACGCAGTATTTT,CSVGTGLDTQYF
TRBD2,TRBJ2-1,14,TRBV14,many,TGTGCCAGCAGCCGTATAGCGGGAGTATCTGAGCAGTTCTTC,CASSRIAGVSEQFF
TRBD1,TRBJ1-4,17,TRBV20-1,many,TGCAGTGCTAGAGATGGAGGGGGCTATTTCGTAGGTGAAAAACTGTTTTTT,CSARDGGGYFVGEKLFF
TRBD1,TRBJ2-7,13,TRBV28,many,TGTGCCAGCAGTGGACAGGGCTTGTCCGAGCAGTACTTC,CASSGQGLSEQYF
-,TRBJ1-2,12,TRBV20-1,-,TGCAGTGCATACATCAGGGAGCGCGGCTACACCTTC,CSAYIRERGYTF
TRBD1,TRBJ1-2,15,TRBV30,-,TGTGCCTGGACCGCGCCCGGGACAGGGAACTATGGCGACACCTTC,CAWTAPGTGNYGDTF
-,TRBJ2-1,14,TRBV29-1,many,TGCAGCGTTGTGGACCCCGACTATTACAATGAGCAGTTCTTC,CSVVDPDYYNEQFF
-,TRBJ1-3,10,TRBV6-2/TRBV6-3,many,TGTGCCAGCATGGATGACACCATATATTTT,CASMDDTIYF
TRBD1,TRBJ1-2,14,TRBV10-3,many,TGTGCCATCAGTTACGACAGGGGGCTGTATGGCTACACCTTC,CAISYDRGLYGYTF
-,TRBJ1-1,15,TRBV12-3/TRBV12-4,many,TGTGCCAGCAGTGCCAACAGGTTGGAGATTCCTGAAGCTTTCTTT,CASSANRLEIPEAFF
TRBD2,TRBJ2-1,13,TRBV5-1,many,TGCGCCAGCGGCGGGAGCTTCTACAATGAGCAGTTCTTC,CASGGSFYNEQFF
-,TRBJ2-5,13,TRBV11-1,few,TGTGCCAGCAGCTTCACAGGAAAAGAGACCCAGTACTTC,CASSFTGKETQYF
-,TRBJ2-5,15,TRBV3-1,many,TGTGCCAGCAGCCAACCCCCCGGCATCCAAGAGACCCAGTACTTC,CASSQPPGIQETQYF
-,TRBJ2-7,14,TRBV14,many,TGTGCCAGCAGCCAAGCGACGGGGTCCTACGAGCAGTACTTC,CASSQATGSYEQYF
-,TRBJ1-5,15,TRBV20-1,many,TGCAGTGCTAGAGGGGCTGGGAAGAACAATCAGCCCCAGCATTTT,CSARGAGKNNQPQHF
TRBD1,TRBJ1-6,15,TRBV6-5,many,TGTGCCAGCAGGGGGAGGGACAGGGACGATTCACCCCTCCACTTT,CASRGRDRDDSPLHF
TRBD2,TRBJ2-7,14,TRBV12-3/TRBV12-4,many,TGTGCCAGCGAAAACGGGGGGGGGACCTACGAGCAGTACTTC,CASENGGGTYEQYF
TRBD1,TRBJ2-3,15,TRBV10-3,many,TGTGCCATCAGTTCCGGGACAGGGGGGGCAGATACGCAGTATTTT,CAISSGTGGADTQYF
-,TRBJ1-1,12,TRBV11-1,many,TGTGCCAGCAGCGGGACGGGTGCTGAAGCTTTCTTT,CASSGTGAEAFF
-,TRBJ1-3,17,TRBV7-2,many,TGTGCCAGCAGCTCGTCCGGGACGGCACTCTCTGGAAACACCATATATTTT,CASSSSGTALSGNTIYF
TRBD1,TRBJ1-3,19,TRBV11-1,many,TGTGCCAGCAGCTTAGTATTAGGGACAGCAGCGATCTCTGGAAACACCATATATTTT,CASSLVLGTAAISGNTIYF
TRBD1,TRBJ1-2,16,TRBV2,many,TGTGCCAGCAGATCCGGGACAGTTTATCCTAACTATGGCTACACCTTC,CASRSGTVYPNYGYTF
-,TRBJ2-2,14,TRBV12-3/TRBV12-4,few,TGTGCCAGCAGTTTTGGGGGGAACACCGGGGAGCTGTTTTTT,CASSFGGNTGELFF
TRBD1,TRBJ2-5,13,TRBV29-1,many,TGCAGCGTGGCGGGACAGGGATATGGGACCCAGTACTTC,CSVAGQGYGTQYF
-,TRBJ2-3,15,TRBV5-1,many,TGCGCCAGCAGCTTGGTTCCGGGGTATCCGGATACGCAGTATTTT,CASSLVPGYPDTQYF
TRBD1,TRBJ1-2,14,TRBV30,-,TGTGCCTGGAGAAGGACAGGGGGAGACTATGGCTACACCTTC,CAWRRTGGDYGYTF
-,TRBJ1-5,13,TRBV11-1,-,TGTGCCGGCAGCGAGGGGTGGAATCAGCCCCAGCATTTT,CAGSEGWNQPQHF
-,TRBJ2-1,11,TRBV5-1,many,TGCGCCAGCAGCTTTGACAATGAGCAGTTCTTC,CASSFDNEQFF
TRBD1,TRBJ2-7,13,TRBV5-1,many,TGCGCCAGCAGCTTACAGGGGTCGGACGAGCAGTACTTC,CASSLQGSDEQYF
-,TRBJ1-2,16,TRBV9,-,-,CASSVGTGAANYGDTF
-,TRBJ2-2,17,TRBV19,-,TGTGCCAGTAGTCCAGGGGGGGGGGATACGAACACCGGGGAGCTGTTTTTT,CASSPGGGDTNTGELFF
TRBD2,TRBJ2-1,18,TRBV6-2/TRBV6-3,few,TGTGCCAGTTATTCTCCGGGACTAGCGGGAGGATCCTACAATGAGCAGTTCTTC,CASYSPGLAGGSYNEQFF
TRBD1,TRBJ1-1,13,TRBV6-2/TRBV6-3,many,TGTGCCAGCAGTTCCGGGACAGGGAGGAGGGCTTTCTTT,CASSSGTGRRAFF
-,TRBJ1-5,17,TRBV5-6,many,TGTGCCAGCAGCCATTGGCGACCGGGGCAGATTAATCAGCCCCAGCATTTT,CASSHWRPGQINQPQHF
-,TRBJ1-1,14,TRBV12-3/TRBV12-4,many,TGTGCCAGCAGTTCGCGACGGATGAACACTGAAGCTTTCTTT,CASSSRRMNTEAFF
-,TRBJ2-1,11,TRBV29-1,many,TGCAGCGCCGCCCTGGTGTATGAGCAGTTCTTC,CSAALVYEQFF
-,TRBJ2-2,14,TRBV12-3/TRBV12-4,many,TGTGCCAGCAGTTACGGACAGAGCACCGGGGAGCTGTTTTTT,CASSYGQSTGELFF
-,TRBJ2-7,14,TRBV25-1,many,TGTGCCAGCAGTGACGTCGGGGCCTCCTACGAGCAGTACTTC,CASSDVGASYEQYF
-,TRBJ2-3,13,TRBV29-1,many,TGCAGCGTTCCCTGGGCGGCTATAGATACGCAGTATTTT,CSVPWAAIDTQYF
-,TRBJ2-7,12,TRBV30,many,TGTGCCTGGAGTGGTACCAACTACGAGCAGTACTTC,CAWSGTNYEQYF
-,TRBJ2-2,13,TRBV5-1,many,TGCGCCAGCAGCTTGGAGTTAACCGGGGAGCTGTTTTTT,CASSLELTGELFF
TRBD2,TRBJ2-1,13,TRBV7-2,-,TGTGCCAGCAGCCGGGGCGGGAGCGATGAGCAGTTCTTC,CASSRGGSDEQFF
-,TRBJ2-3,11,TRBV20-1,many,TGCAGTGCCGAGGGATCAGATACGCAGTATTTT,CSAEGSDTQYF
-,TRBJ2-1,13,TRBV12-3/TRBV12-4,few,TGTGCCAGCAGTTTTGGGCCCTTCAATGAGCAGTTCTTC,CASSFGPFNEQFF
-,TRBJ2-2,16,TRBV6-2/TRBV6-3,once,TGTGCCAGCAGTACGAGGGGGGCGGCGAACACCGGGGAGCTGTTTTTT,CASSTRGAANTGELFF
TRBD2,TRBJ2-7,14,TRBV4-3,many,TGCGCCAGCAGCCAAGAGCGGGGGGAGTACGAGCAGTACTTC,CASSQERGEYEQYF
-,TRBJ1-2,15,TRBV27,many,TGTGCCAGCAGACCCGGGACGCAGGAATCCTATGGCTACACCTTC,CASRPGTQESYGYTF
-,TRBJ2-1,16,TRBV20-1,many,TGCAGTTCGACCGAACCTAATCGAGGGTCCTACAATGAGCAGTTCTTC,CSSTEPNRGSYNEQFF
-,TRBJ1-1,14,TRBV20-1,many,TGCAGTGCCCCACCCCGACAGCGCGACACTGAAGCTTTCTTT,CSAPPRQRDTEAFF
-,TRBJ1-5,15,TRBV16,many,TGTGCCAGCAGCCAATCAGGGCGGCTCAATCAGCCCCAGCATTTT,CASSQSGRLNQPQHF
-,TRBJ1-1,12,TRBV29-1,-,TGCAGCATTAAGGGCGCTAGGGTTGAAGCTTTCTTT,CSIKGARVEAFF
TRBD1,TRBJ2-1,12,TRBV20-1,many,TGCAGTGCTCGGACAGGCCTCAATGAGCAGTTCTTC,CSARTGLNEQFF
-,TRBJ1-3,13,TRBV4-3,many,TGCGCCAGCAGCCAAGATCTTGGGAACACCATATATTTT,CASSQDLGNTIYF
TRBD1,TRBJ2-7,16,TRBV20-1,many,TGCAGTGCCGAACGCCATTACAGGGGGACGAAGTACGAGCAGTACTTC,CSAERHYRGTKYEQYF
-,TRBJ2-5,13,TRBV28,-,TGTGCCAGCAGTTTCCAGGGTGGGGAGACCCAGTACTTC,CASSFQGGETQYF
TRBD2,TRBJ2-2,15,TRBV5-1,many,TGCGCCAGCACAGTCGGGGGGATGAACACCGGGGAGCTGTTTTTT,CASTVGGMNTGELFF
-,TRBJ2-1,17,TRBV20-1,many,TGCAGTGCTAGTGGCTCTATCACTCTGTTTACGGACAATGAGCAGTTCTTC,CSASGSITLFTDNEQFF
-,TRBJ1-1,14,TRBV7-2,many,TGTGCCAGCAGCTTACAGTTTCCCAGAACTGAAGCTTTCTTT,CASSLQFPRTEAFF
TRBD2,TRBJ2-7,17,TRBV28,many,TGTGCCAGCAGTGGACCTGTCGAGACTAGCGGAACCTACGAGCAGTACTTC,CASSGPVETSGTYEQYF
TRBD1,TRBJ2-7,14,TRBV6-2/TRBV6-3,few,TGTGCCAGCAGTTACGGACAGGGGGCGTGGGAGCAGTACTTC,CASSYGQGAWEQYF